This TCR beta chain emerged from a study of PD-L1 blockade in urothelial cancer. Study at large: Earlier, patients had received 0 to 3 chemotherapy regimens. Median T cell yield from blood was approximately 150,000. Analyzed time points were 3 weeks (second dose) and 6 weeks after therapy began.

This clone has only a few counts. The repertoire was sequenced with immunoSEQ multiplex PCR; TCRdb's copy has only in-frame clones and lacks some. Of about 56,000 clones detected, approximately 86% appear once; the ten largest clones hold 2.5% to 3%. Urothelial carcinoma affected the patients, and it was locally advanced or metastatic. The sequence derives from a man between 50 and 59 years old with urothelial cancer. The source was PBMCs, collected around atezolizumab (anti-PD-L1) treatment.

DNA for the CDR3: TGTGCCAGTAGTTCCGGAGGGCCCCAGCATTTT. Translation: CASSSGGPQHF. The J gene is TRBJ1-5, the V gene TRBV19; D uncertain. Germline V gives CDR1 LNHDA, CDR2 SQIVND (reference sequence). V lost 5 bases, J lost 9 bases, and 8 bases lay in between. The CDR3 covers 11 residues.